This T cell receptor beta chain was recovered during a study of blood T cells in healthy people across ages. This clonotype was counted at least ten times. Donors each provided approximately 9.6 milliliters of peripheral blood. The germline CDR1 and CDR2 sequences are MNHEY and SMNVEV (reference sequence). V trimming: 6 bases; J trimming: 4 bases; junction bases outside the gene matches: 6. This CDR3 is 14 amino acids long. Using a J-beta primer mix together with a sample-barcoded 5' primer, a second PCR was run for roughly 7 to 12 cycles. MiXCR, run by TCRdb on the 5' RACE reads, gives a single entry per CDR3 protein. Among 750,000 to 1,000,000 distinct CDR3 sequences, roughly 29% were seen once, and the ten largest hold roughly 10%. These data were likewise used in another study, on T cells of mothers and their children. Per that paper: From each mother came over 8 million TCR beta CDR3 reads, and from each child came 3 million to 3.5 million. Whether related or unrelated, pairs show similar shaping of TCR recombination output by thymic selection.

The chain is built from TRBV27 and TRBJ1-2; 9 bases fit TRBD1. This TCR was sampled from a woman aged 40 to 50 in good health. The sequencing sample was made of blood. Written as DNA, the CDR3 is TGTGCCAGCAGCCTCCGGGACAGGGCCTATGGCTACACCTTC. Amino acid sequence: CASSLRDRAYGYTF.